Following are 9 T cell receptor beta chains from one sample sequenced in a study of CD8+CD57+ T cells in acquired aplastic anemia. CDR3 and TCR beta VDJ profiling relied on a genomic DNA template. MiXCR, applied by TCRdb to the reads, yields one record per CDR3 protein. The repertoire holds 400,000 to 600,000 distinct CDR3 sequences, with roughly a third as singletons. For sequencing, patients were chosen who had shown expansion of CD8+CD57+ cells by flow cytometry. Input material: sorted CD4+, CD8+, or CD8+CD57+ T cells (not recorded which) from PBMCs. The receptors here all came from a human donor with aplastic anemia.

This clonotype was seen only a few times. The chain joins TRBV14 to TRBJ1-4; weak D call: TRBD1 (6 bases). Trimming stripped 3 bases from V and 8 bases from J, with 13 bases between. The CDR3 loop spans 14 amino acids. The germline CDR1 and CDR2 sequences are SGHDN and FVKESK. CDR3 nucleotide sequence: TGTGCCAGCAGCCACCAGGGGATTCCCGAAAAACTGTTTTTT. It encodes CASSHQGIPEKLFF. Together with reference TRBV14 and TRBJ1-4, the CDR3 gives the full variable domain: EAGVTQFPSHSVIEKGQTVTLRCDPISGHDNLYWYRRVMGKEIKFLLHFVKESKQDESGMPNNRFLAERTGGTYSTLKVQPAELEDSGVYFCASSHQGIPEKLFFGSGTQLSVL.

The gene calls are TRBV5-3 and TRBJ1-3; D unclear. TRBV5-3 belongs to the ORF category, with a function that is uncertain. The V and J ends lost 10 bases and 3 bases respectively, with 17 bases between them. This CDR3 has 14 residues. The CDR3 is CAWSIRVGGNTIYF. The CDR3 region has the DNA TGTGCCTGGAGCATCCGGGTCGGTGGAAACACCATATATTTT.

The rearrangement joins TRBV29-1 to TRBJ2-3, with TRBD2 matching 10 bases. This CDR3 is built from 14 residues. V shed 5 bases and J 1 base; nucleotides not matched to a gene: 3. The germline V gene has CDR1 SQVTM and CDR2 ANQGSEA. The CDR3 sequence: CSVNLAGGTDTQYF. The DNA of the CDR3 is TGCAGCGTTAACCTAGCGGGGGGCACAGATACGCAGTATTTT.

This clonotype came up many times. The chain recombines TRBV19 with TRBJ1-4, with D maybe TRBD1 (5 bases). V was shortened by 6 bases and J by 4 bases, with 12 bases between the two germline ends. CDR1 is LNHDA and CDR2 is SQIVND in the germline V gene (reference sequence). The CDR3 runs to 14 residues. CDR3 in DNA: TGTGCCAGTAGGACTGACAGAAATAATGAAAAACTGTTTTTT. Translation gives CASRTDRNNEKLFF.

This clonotype was counted at least ten times. This sequence joins TRBV29-1 and TRBJ2-6; D gene unclear. Trimming took 2 bases from V and 0 from J, leaving 2 bases between them. Germline V gene data show CDR1 as SQVTM and CDR2 as ANQGSEA. The CDR3 extends over 13 amino acids. CDR3 residues: CSVERSGANVLTF. The CDR3, as DNA: TGCAGCGTTGAACGCTCTGGGGCCAACGTCCTGACTTTC. The full variable domain, its missing parts supplied by reference TRBV29-1 and TRBJ2-6, is SAVISQKPSRDICQRGTSLTIQCQVDSQVTMMFWYRQQPGQSLTLIATANQGSEATYESGFVIDKFPISRPNLTFSTLTVSNMSPEDSSIYLCSVERSGANVLTFGAGSRLTVL.

This clonotype was seen many times. The chain combines TRBV20-1 with TRBJ1-6; D unclear. Germline loops: CDR1 DFQATT, CDR2 SNEGSKA (reference sequence). The ends were cut back, 3 bases at V and 3 bases at J, with 12 bases in the middle. This CDR3 spans 15 amino acids. CDR3 protein: CSARPRQHYNSPLHF. CDR3 in DNA: TGCAGTGCTAGGCCCCGGCAGCACTATAATTCACCCCTCCACTTT.

This clonotype came up many times. The chain uses TRBV24-1 and TRBJ1-2; D may be TRBD1 (5 bases). Looked up from germline, CDR1 is KGHDR and CDR2 is SFDVKD. The CDR3 contains 13 residues. Trimming stripped 5 bases from V and 8 bases from J, with 14 bases between. CDR3 amino acids: CATSGQGPLGYTF. The DNA for the CDR3 is TGTGCCACCAGTGGTCAGGGTCCGTTGGGCTACACCTTC.

This clonotype was picked up many times. This sequence joins TRBV20-1 and TRBJ1-6; D unclear. This CDR3 has 13 residues. Germline CDR1 reads DFQATT; CDR2 reads SNEGSKA (reference sequence). The V and J ends lost 4 bases and 3 bases respectively, with 7 bases between them. CDR3 loop: CSATLDYNSPLHF. CDR3 nucleotide sequence: TGCAGTGCTACTTTGGACTATAATTCACCCCTCCACTTT.

The V gene is TRBV25-1, the J gene TRBJ2-1, with D perhaps TRBD1 (5 bases). Trimming pared 0 bases from V and 5 bases from J, leaving 14 bases between. The CDR3 extends over 16 amino acids. Germline V gives CDR1 MGHDK, CDR2 SYGVNS. The chain's CDR3 is CASSEYQGSNNNEQFF. CDR3 coding DNA: TGTGCCAGCAGTGAATACCAGGGTTCCAATAACAATGAGCAGTTCTTC.